This T cell receptor (beta chain) was documented in a study of sequential checkpoint blockade in melanoma. Across the whole study: Randomization was 1:1 between first-line nivolumab→ipilimumab and ipilimumab→nivolumab. After both sequences, patients received maintenance nivolumab.

The treatment was: randomized to nivolumab then ipilimumab (arm A) or the reverse (arm B). Patients had received no earlier DNA-damaging chemotherapy. PBMC sorting kept live CD3+CD8+ cells without CD19 or CD56. V was trimmed by 5 bases and J by 0 bases, leaving 10 bases between them. The CDR3 is 14 amino acids. From germline, CDR1 is MDHEN and CDR2 SYDVKM. The method was immunoSEQ multiplex PCR; TCRdb's version includes in-frame clones alone and lacks a portion of them. Seen here are 15,000 to 20,000 clones, around 75% observed once, and the top ten hold around 21%. Sequencing used CD8+ T cells sorted from blood (inferred from file names), obtained from a patient given nivolumab and ipilimumab in sequence. The chain employs TRBV28 and TRBJ1-2, with TRBD1 as a possible D gene (5 bases). This sequence was found in a human donor with melanoma. The CDR3 DNA follows: TGTGCCAGCAGTCTGACAGATTCTAACTATGGCTACACCTTC. Its protein product is CASSLTDSNYGYTF.